Shown below are 24 T cell receptor beta chains from a single sample sequenced in a study of Ad26.COV2.S vaccination and SARS-CoV-2 variants. As for treatment: around 19 received Ad26.COV2.S at low or high dose, single or two shots; about 5 received placebo; per-sample allocation not given. The study sampled participants on day 63 after the first vaccine or placebo injection. The assay was immunoSEQ multiplex PCR, and TCRdb's table has in-frame clones only and misses some. The table records about 350,000 clones, about 88% of them present only once. The input for sequencing was peripheral blood, taken in a trial of Ad26.COV2.S vaccine versus placebo. These receptors all stem from a person aged 18-60 years who received the Ad26.COV2.S COVID-19 vaccine or a placebo.

V usage is TRBV15 and J usage is TRBJ1-1; weak D call: TRBD1 (5 bases). The CDR3 spans 14 residues. V dropped 0 bases and J dropped 1 base, with 6 bases sitting between them. The germline gives CDR1 LNHNV, CDR2 YYDKDF (reference sequence). This CDR3 is CATSRDGQNTEAFF. The CDR3 DNA reads TGTGCCACCAGCAGAGATGGACAGAACACTGAAGCTTTCTTT.

The chain recombines TRBV5-1 with TRBJ1-1; 8 bases fit TRBD1. The length of the CDR3 is 18 residues. Germline CDR1 reads SGHRS; CDR2 reads YFSETQ. J lost 2 bases, V lost 2 bases, and 14 bases had no gene match. For the CDR3, the DNA is TGCGCCAGCAGCTTCCGACAGGGGATGGTTTGGGCCAACACTGAAGCTTTCTTT. It encodes CASSFRQGMVWANTEAFF.

The chain joins TRBV28 to TRBJ2-3, with 11 bases that match TRBD2. The germline V gene has CDR1 MDHEN and CDR2 SYDVKM. The CDR3 loop spans 15 amino acids. The V segment lost 6 bases and the J segment 3 bases; nucleotides outside the gene matches: 5. The CDR3 spells CASRLWTSGTDTQYF. CDR3 nucleotides: TGTGCCAGCAGACTCTGGACTAGCGGGACAGATACGCAGTATTTT.

This clone appeared a single time. The V and J genes are TRBV20-1 and TRBJ2-7; 9 positions agree with TRBD1. With 3 bases clipped from V and 2 bases from J, the junction kept 8 bases outside the gene matches. Germline CDR1 reads DFQATT; CDR2 reads SNEGSKA (reference sequence). CDR3 length: 15 residues. CDR3 protein: CSASHRDRATYEQYF. The DNA of the CDR3 is TGCAGTGCTAGTCACCGGGACAGGGCCACCTACGAGCAGTACTTC.

The genes are TRBV7-8 and TRBJ2-7; D possibly uses TRBD1 or TRBD2 (5 bases each). Trimming removed 5 bases at V and 2 bases at J, with 10 bases between. Germline values: CDR1 SGHVS, CDR2 FQNEAQ. This CDR3 region has 13 residues. DNA of the CDR3: TGTGCCAGCAGCCGGGACCAACCCTACGAGCAGTACTTC. Translation gives CASSRDQPYEQYF.

V is TRBV4-3 and J is TRBJ2-7; no firm D call. V was clipped by 0 bases and J by 3 bases, with 12 bases between them. The CDR3 runs 15 residues. Germline V gives CDR1 LGHNA, CDR2 YSLEER. As DNA, the CDR3 is TGCGCCAGCAGCCAAGATAGAGCAGTCGGCTACGAGCAGTACTTC. This encodes CASSQDRAVGYEQYF.

The CDR3 sequence is CASRGLAGGNEQFF. CDR3 DNA: TGTGCCAGTAGGGGACTAGCGGGAGGCAATGAGCAGTTCTTC. V usage is TRBV6-5 and J usage is TRBJ2-1, with 15 nucleotides matching TRBD2. J was trimmed by 6 bases and V by 9 bases; bases with no gene match: 3. The CDR3 is 14 residues long. CDR1 and CDR2 from the germline V gene are MNHEY and SVGAGI.

The rearrangement links TRBV7-2 to TRBJ2-3; 8 bases are a match to TRBD2. V shed 3 bases and J 3 bases; nucleotides not matched to a gene: 5. This CDR3 is 15 amino acids long. CDR1 and CDR2 (germline): SGHTA, FQGNSA. CDR3 coding DNA: TGTGCCAGCAGCTTGGGCGGGGGGAAGACAGATACGCAGTATTTT. This translates into CASSLGGGKTDTQYF.

This clone appeared once. The chain joins TRBV12-3 or TRBV12-4 to TRBJ2-2; the D is unclear. This CDR3 contains 13 residues. With 6 bases removed from V and 4 bases from J, the gap between germline ends came to 9 bases. The CDR3 sequence: CASSFPSTGELFF. The CDR3 DNA follows: TGTGCCAGCAGCTTCCCGAGCACCGGGGAGCTGTTTTTT.

This clone was detected a few times. The chain employs TRBV7-9 and TRBJ2-7; 8 nucleotides line up with TRBD2. CDR1 and CDR2 from the germline V gene are SEHNR and FQNEAQ (reference sequence). Unmatched junction bases numbered 9, after V lost 8 bases and J lost 6 bases. This CDR3 comprises 13 residues. The CDR3 sequence is CASDKPAGVEQYF. The DNA for the CDR3 is TGTGCCAGCGACAAGCCAGCGGGGGTCGAGCAGTACTTC.

The gene calls are TRBV4-3 and TRBJ2-7; weak D call: TRBD2 (6 bases). Germline lookup yields CDR1 LGHNA and CDR2 YSLEER. This CDR3 spans 13 amino acids. V was clipped by 1 base and J by 5 bases, with 9 bases between them. The chain's CDR3 is CASSQVGSDEQYF. DNA of the CDR3: TGCGCCAGCAGCCAAGTCGGGAGCGACGAGCAGTACTTC.

In its sample, this clone was seen once. This rearrangement joins TRBV6-6 to TRBJ2-3, with 7 bases lining up with TRBD2. CDR1 and CDR2 from the germline V gene are MNHNY and SVGAGI (reference sequence). The CDR3 has 15 residues. V shed 5 bases, J shed 4 bases, and the junction held 9 bases outside the gene matches. CDR3 loop: CASSPWGGTADTQYF. The CDR3 region has the DNA TGTGCCAGCAGTCCTTGGGGGGGAACGGCAGATACGCAGTATTTT.

This chain uses TRBV5-4 with TRBJ2-7; D gene ambiguous. Trimming shortened V by 3 bases and J by 4 bases, and 11 bases separated the two germline ends. Germline V gives CDR1 SGHNT, CDR2 YYREEE (reference sequence). There are 13 residues in the CDR3. CDR3 bases: TGTGCCAGCAGCTCTCGTCTAGGATACGAGCAGTACTTC. It codes for CASSSRLGYEQYF.

The chain links TRBV7-2 to TRBJ1-2, with TRBD1 as a possible D gene (5 bases). Germline values: CDR1 SGHTA, CDR2 FQGNSA. This CDR3 is built from 14 residues. V lost 3 bases, J lost 0 bases, and 8 bases lay in between. CDR3: CASSFRQSNYGYTF. The DNA for the CDR3 is TGTGCCAGCAGCTTTAGACAGTCTAACTATGGCTACACCTTC.

The chain recombines TRBV5-6 with TRBJ2-2; 9 bases match TRBD1. CDR1 is SGHDT and CDR2 is YYEEEE in the germline V gene. The CDR3 covers 17 residues. V trimming: 1 base; J trimming: 5 bases; junction bases outside the gene matches: 9. The CDR3 here is CASSLKGRDRVTGELFF. DNA of the CDR3: TGTGCCAGCAGCTTGAAGGGTCGGGACAGGGTAACCGGGGAGCTGTTTTTT.

This rearrangement joins TRBV7-8 to TRBJ2-7; D is ambiguous. There are 16 residues in the CDR3. The germline V and J ends were trimmed by 5 bases and 3 bases, with 20 bases remaining between them. Germline V CDR1 and CDR2: SGHVS, FQNEAQ. The DNA for the CDR3 is TGTGCCAGCAGCCCCCGTTTGCCACGGCTCTACTACGAGCAGTACTTC. Translated: CASSPRLPRLYYEQYF.

The genes are TRBV27 and TRBJ1-5, with D perhaps TRBD1 (6 bases). The germline V gene encodes CDR1 MNHEY and CDR2 SMNVEV (reference sequence). Trimming stripped 6 bases from V and 2 bases from J, with 20 bases between. This CDR3 has 17 residues. CDR3 bases: TGTGCCAGCAGGGTCGGGGGGGGCGGCTTTGGCAATCAGCCCCAGCATTTT. Amino acids: CASRVGGGGFGNQPQHF.

This rearrangement joins TRBV20-1 to TRBJ2-5; D is perhaps TRBD2 (5 bases). The germline V gene encodes CDR1 DFQATT and CDR2 SNEGSKA (reference sequence). Trimming took 3 bases from V and 5 from J, leaving 19 bases between them. The CDR3 runs to 15 residues. In nucleotides, the CDR3 is TGCAGTGCTAGTCCCTACAGCGGAGAGAGGGAGACCCAGTACTTC. Encoded protein: CSASPYSGERETQYF.

The rearrangement links TRBV7-2 to TRBJ2-1, with D unclear. The length of the CDR3 is 13 residues. Trimming cost V 3 bases and J 5 bases, with 8 bases left between them. CDR1 SGHTA and CDR2 FQGNSA come from the germline V gene. The CDR3: CASSFARNNEQFF. CDR3 sequence (DNA): TGTGCCAGCAGCTTTGCACGGAACAATGAGCAGTTCTTC. The whole variable domain, remainder taken from reference TRBV7-2 and TRBJ2-1, is GAGVSQSPSNKVTEKGKDVELRCDPISGHTALYWYRQSLGQGLEFLIYFQGNSAPDKSGLPSDRFSAERTGGSVSTLTIQRTQQEDSAVYLCASSFARNNEQFFGPGTRLTVL.

This clone has a handful of counts. The chain has TRBV9 and TRBJ1-6, with 7 positions matching TRBD1. The CDR3 is 19 residues long. J lost 0 bases, V lost 2 bases, and 11 bases had no gene match. The V gene's germline CDR1 is SGDLS and CDR2 YYNGEE. This chain's CDR3 is CASSVAGTASSSYNSPLHF. CDR3 DNA: TGTGCCAGCAGCGTCGCCGGGACAGCTTCGAGCTCCTATAATTCACCCCTCCACTTT.

This chain uses TRBV6-5 with TRBJ1-5, with no clear D. The CDR3 loop spans 15 amino acids. CDR1 is MNHEY and CDR2 is SVGAGI in the germline V gene. Trimming took 7 bases from V and 5 from J, leaving 18 bases between them. For the CDR3, the DNA is TGTGCCAGCAAAGCGGCTCCTGATGGGTATCAGCCCCAGCATTTT. The encoded protein is CASKAAPDGYQPQHF.

This chain uses TRBV5-1 with TRBJ2-3, with 10 bases that match TRBD2. Germline V CDR1 and CDR2: SGHRS, YFSETQ. The CDR3 extends over 17 amino acids. J was trimmed by 2 bases and V by 0 bases; bases with no gene match: 6. The DNA for the CDR3 is TGCGCCAGCAGCTTGGGGGTAGCGGGGGGAACCACAGATACGCAGTATTTT. Protein sequence: CASSLGVAGGTTDTQYF.

The chain carries TRBV7-2 and TRBJ2-1, with D possibly matching TRBD2 (5 bases). Trimming stripped 1 base from V and 4 bases from J, with 11 bases between. The germline CDR1 and CDR2 sequences are SGHTA and FQGNSA. This CDR3 has 15 residues. CDR3 DNA: TGTGCCAGCAGCTTAGATACTAGTGCGTACAATGAGCAGTTCTTC. Translation: CASSLDTSAYNEQFF.

The chain joins TRBV5-6 to TRBJ2-1; TRBD2 matches at 10 bases. The CDR3 consists of 14 residues. The V gene's germline CDR1 is SGHDT and CDR2 YYEEEE. Trimming took 4 bases from V and 9 from J; bases not matched to a gene: 7. The chain's CDR3 is CASSPGLAVSEQFF. DNA for the CDR3: TGTGCCAGCAGCCCCGGACTAGCGGTGAGTGAGCAGTTCTTC. The full variable domain, completed using reference TRBV5-6 and TRBJ2-1, is DAGVTQSPTHLIKTRGQQVTLRCSPKSGHDTVSWYQQALGQGPQFIFQYYEEEERQRGNFPDRFSGHQFPNYSSELNVNALLLGDSALYLCASSPGLAVSEQFFGPGTRLTVL.